The next 24 T cell receptor beta chains were all read from a single sample in a study of CD8 T cells in ankylosing spondylitis. TCRdb itself ran the 5' RACE reads through MiXCR, one entry per CDR3 protein. Of 750,000 to 850,000 distinct CDR3 sequences in the sample, 10% to 15% were seen once. Which antigens these TCRs recognize remains unknown. Broader study findings: For ankylosing spondylitis blood, a TCR beta motif of 7 to 9 highly homologous variants appeared characteristic.

The sequencing sample was made of blood, either unsorted or a sorted T cell fraction (not recorded which). The receptors stem from a male donor with ankylosing spondylitis.

In this sample, this clonotype turned up many times. This sequence joins TRBV20-1 and TRBJ2-3; 7 bases line up with TRBD1. Germline CDR1 DFQATT, CDR2 SNEGSKA (reference sequence). This CDR3 is built from 13 residues. V was clipped by 6 bases and J by 8 bases; unmatched bases: 11. Written as DNA, the CDR3 is TGCAGTGCCAAAGTGGGGGACAGTAGTACGCAGTATTTT. Translated: CSAKVGDSSTQYF.

The chain carries TRBV4-1 and TRBJ2-7, with TRBD2 matching over 8 bases. J gave up 6 bases and V 1 base, and 8 bases lay outside the gene matches. The CDR3 runs to 15 residues. Germline V CDR1 and CDR2: MGHRA, YSYEKL. The CDR3 is CASSQVAIAGSEQYF. The CDR3 DNA sequence: TGCGCCAGCAGCCAAGTAGCGATAGCGGGGAGCGAGCAGTACTTC.

The CDR3 DNA sequence: TGTGCCAGCAGCCAAGATATTGGTGCCTATGGCTACACCTTC. This translates into CASSQDIGAYGYTF. The V call is TRBV4-2, the J call TRBJ1-2; D not certain. CDR1 is LGHNA, CDR2 YNFKEQ, per germline. The CDR3 has 14 residues. Deletions cut 0 bases from V and 4 bases from J, with 9 bases between.

The chain is built from TRBV7-2 and TRBJ1-1; D not certain. Trimming removed 1 base at V and 4 bases at J, with 10 bases between. Germline CDR1 SGHTA, CDR2 FQGNSA. The CDR3 spans 14 residues. The CDR3 region has the DNA TGTGCCAGCAGCTTAGGTTTAGGGCCCACTGAAGCTTTCTTT. Translated: CASSLGLGPTEAFF. Looking up the rest from reference TRBV7-2 and TRBJ1-1 gives the full variable domain: GAGVSQSPSNKVTEKGKDVELRCDPISGHTALYWYRQSLGQGLEFLIYFQGNSAPDKSGLPSDRFSAERTGGSVSTLTIQRTQQEDSAVYLCASSLGLGPTEAFFGQGTRLTVV.

In this sample, this clonotype turned up a few times. The V and J genes are TRBV9 and TRBJ2-2; D ambiguous. Germline CDR1 reads SGDLS; CDR2 reads YYNGEE. This CDR3 spans 13 amino acids. Trimming pared 3 bases from V and 6 bases from J, leaving 9 bases between. The CDR3 loop reads CASSAPIPGELFF. In DNA, the CDR3 is TGTGCCAGCAGCGCCCCAATCCCCGGGGAGCTGTTTTTT. Full variable domain (missing parts from reference TRBV9 and TRBJ2-2): DSGVTQTPKHLITATGQRVTLRCSPRSGDLSVYWYQQSLDQGLQFLIQYYNGEERAKGNILERFSAQQFPDLHSELNLSSLELGDSALYFCASSAPIPGELFFGEGSRLTVL.

The gene calls are TRBV5-1 and TRBJ2-7; TRBD1 might be the D (6 bases). The germline V and J ends were trimmed by 4 bases and 4 bases, with 18 bases remaining between them. Per germline, CDR1 SGHRS and CDR2 YFSETQ. The CDR3 spans 15 residues. CDR3 DNA: TGCGCCAGCAGCCCGGACAGTGGCCGGGGTTACGAGCAGTACTTC. Amino acid sequence: CASSPDSGRGYEQYF.

The V gene is TRBV5-1, the J gene TRBJ2-1; a weak D match, TRBD2 (6 bases). Trimming removed 2 bases at V and 10 bases at J, with 16 bases between. The CDR3 is made up of 14 amino acids. The germline V gene encodes CDR1 SGHRS and CDR2 YFSETQ. The CDR3 sequence: CASSFTRDAGEQFF. The CDR3 DNA reads as TGCGCCAGCAGCTTTACCCGGGATGCGGGAGAGCAGTTCTTC.

The V and J genes are TRBV7-2 and TRBJ1-1; TRBD1 might be the D (6 bases). Germline-derived CDR1 and CDR2 are SGHTA and FQGNSA. V was shortened by 5 bases and J by 5 bases, with 18 bases between the two germline ends. The CDR3 runs 15 residues. The CDR3 protein is CASSPQGRVGTEAFF. In DNA, the CDR3 is TGTGCCAGCAGCCCACAGGGTCGGGTCGGAACTGAAGCTTTCTTT.

V gene TRBV15 combines with J gene TRBJ2-5; possibly TRBD1 for D (6 bases). Germline CDR1 and CDR2: LNHNV and YYDKDF (reference sequence). This CDR3 spans 13 amino acids. V was cut by 5 bases and J by 5 bases, with 12 bases left in between. The CDR3 protein is CATSDRLEETQYF. Written as DNA, the CDR3 is TGTGCCACCAGCGACAGGCTGGAGGAGACCCAGTACTTC.

This clonotype was observed a handful of times. V gene TRBV19 combines with J gene TRBJ2-1, with 8 bases identical to TRBD2. CDR1 is LNHDA, CDR2 SQIVND, per germline (reference sequence). The CDR3 covers 16 residues. V dropped 5 bases and J dropped 7; count of bases not matched to a gene: 13. CDR3 nucleotides: TGTGCCAGTAGTGAGGCTTCGGGACTAGTTATGAATGAGCAGTTCTTC. It is translated as CASSEASGLVMNEQFF. Full variable domain (remainder filled in from reference TRBV19 and TRBJ2-1): DGGITQSPKYLFRKEGQNVTLSCEQNLNHDAMYWYRQDPGQGLRLIYYSQIVNDFQKGDIAEGYSVSREKKESFPLTVTSAQKNPTAFYLCASSEASGLVMNEQFFGPGTRLTVL.

The table lists this clonotype with a few counts. The rearrangement joins TRBV6-6 to TRBJ1-2; D gene unclear. The CDR3 extends over 11 amino acids. The germline CDR1 and CDR2 sequences are MNHNY and SVGAGI (reference sequence). Trimming left V 4 bases short and J 6 bases short, with 6 bases between. CDR3: CASSSDNGYTF. CDR3 DNA: TGTGCCAGCAGTTCCGACAATGGCTACACCTTC.

The chain combines TRBV18 with TRBJ2-3, with D uncertain. V gave up 1 base and J gave up 4 bases, with 9 bases separating them. This CDR3 region has 14 residues. The V gene's germline CDR1 is KGHSH and CDR2 LQKENI. The CDR3, as DNA: TGTGCCAGCTCACCACTGAGAACACCAGATACGCAGTATTTT. The encoded protein is CASSPLRTPDTQYF.

This chain uses TRBV5-1 with TRBJ2-5; D may be TRBD1 (6 bases). Germline lookup yields CDR1 SGHRS and CDR2 YFSETQ. V was pared by 1 base and J by 5 bases, with 15 bases between. The CDR3 runs 15 residues. The CDR3 spells CASSLIPGEGETQYF. DNA for the CDR3: TGCGCCAGCAGCTTGATTCCAGGGGAAGGGGAGACCCAGTACTTC.

This clonotype has only a few counts. The CDR3 region has the DNA TGTGCCAGCATAGGGGGCCCCACAGATACGCAGTATTTT. Encoded protein: CASIGGPTDTQYF. This sequence joins TRBV6-6 and TRBJ2-3; TRBD1 matches 7 bases. Germline V gene lookup returns CDR1 MNHNY and CDR2 SVGAGI (reference sequence). Trimming cost V 7 bases and J 2 bases; bases outside gene matches: 3. This CDR3 region has 13 residues.

This clonotype was seen a few times. The J gene is TRBJ1-1, the V gene TRBV5-1, with 9 nucleotides matching TRBD1. Germline CDR1 is SGHRS and CDR2 is YFSETQ. This CDR3 contains 17 residues. V was pared by 4 bases and J by 0 bases, with 10 bases of the junction left unmatched. CDR3 in amino acids: CASSRTGERHMNTEAFF. The CDR3 nucleotides read TGCGCCAGCAGCCGGACAGGGGAGAGACACATGAACACTGAAGCTTTCTTT.

V gene TRBV7-3 combines with J gene TRBJ2-6; D not resolved. This CDR3 is built from 18 residues. Trimming cost V 5 bases and J 0 bases, with 17 bases left between them. Germline V CDR1 and CDR2: SGHTA, FQGTGA. The CDR3 loop reads CASSRNPPQSSGANVLTF. The CDR3 nucleotides are TGTGCCAGCAGCAGGAACCCACCCCAATCCTCTGGGGCCAACGTCCTGACTTTC. Complete variable domain (other parts from reference TRBV7-3 and TRBJ2-6): GAGVSQTPSNKVTEKGKYVELRCDPISGHTALYWYRQSLGQGPEFLIYFQGTGAADDSGLPNDRFFAVRPEGSVSTLKIQRTERGDSAVYLCASSRNPPQSSGANVLTFGAGSRLTVL.

The sample holds a few counts of this clonotype. The V and J genes are TRBV20-1 and TRBJ2-5, with D unclear. With 1 base removed from V and 4 bases from J, the gap between germline ends came to 10 bases. The CDR3 loop spans 13 amino acids. Germline V gene sequence: CDR1 DFQATT, CDR2 SNEGSKA (reference sequence). DNA for the CDR3: TGCAGTGCTAGAGGGGCCTTGGGAGAGACCCAGTACTTC. Residues: CSARGALGETQYF.

This clonotype has only a few counts. The chain couples TRBV5-1 to TRBJ1-1; D might be TRBD1 (6 bases). CDR1 and CDR2 (germline): SGHRS, YFSETQ. The CDR3 contains 16 residues. The germline V and J ends were trimmed by 2 bases and 2 bases, with 16 bases remaining between them. CDR3 region: CASSFRAGTLNTEAFF. The CDR3 coding sequence is TGCGCCAGCAGCTTCCGGGCCGGGACACTTAACACTGAAGCTTTCTTT.

V is TRBV6-2 or TRBV6-3 and J is TRBJ2-1; no clear D gene. V was trimmed by 8 bases and J by 5 bases, leaving 13 bases between them. There are 13 residues in the CDR3. The germline gives CDR1 MNHEY, CDR2 SVGEGT. CDR3 DNA sequence: TGTGCCAGCCGCCCCACAGCACACAATGAGCAGTTCTTC. This encodes CASRPTAHNEQFF.

This chain connects TRBV6-1 to TRBJ2-1; the match to TRBD2 covers 13 bases. CDR3 length equals 16 residues. Germline values: CDR1 MNHNS, CDR2 SASEGT. J lost 3 bases, V lost 6 bases, and 5 bases had no gene match. The CDR3 nucleotides are TGTGCCAGCAGGCCGACTAGCGGGAGGAACTACAATGAGCAGTTCTTC. Protein sequence: CASRPTSGRNYNEQFF.

A word on this clonotype: Just one base apart from a much larger clone, this may be a read error. The chain employs TRBV20-1 and TRBJ2-1, with D perhaps matching TRBD2 (7 bases). The CDR3 totals 15 residues. Germline CDR1 is DFQATT and CDR2 is SNEGSKA (reference sequence). V dropped 6 bases and J dropped 0 bases, with 15 bases sitting between them. This chain's CDR3 is CSARGAAFSYNEQFF. The CDR3 DNA reads as TGCAGTGCCCGGGGGGCAGCATTCTCCTACAATGAGCAGTTCTTC.

The V call is TRBV28, the J call TRBJ1-2; perhaps TRBD1 as D (5 bases). V was shortened by 7 bases and J by 8 bases, with 17 bases between the two germline ends. This CDR3 has 13 residues. The germline V gene has CDR1 MDHEN and CDR2 SYDVKM. CDR3 loop: CASTTPGERGYTF. The CDR3 DNA sequence: TGTGCCAGCACCACTCCGGGGGAACGAGGCTACACCTTC.

This clonotype was observed many times. The rearrangement joins TRBV29-1 to TRBJ1-2; 9 bases fit TRBD1. The CDR3 has 14 residues. Germline V gene data show CDR1 as SQVTM and CDR2 as ANQGSEA. J was trimmed by 3 bases and V by 4 bases; bases with no gene match: 6. The CDR3 sequence: CSVARDRADYGYTF. In DNA form, the CDR3 reads TGCAGCGTTGCCCGGGACAGGGCGGACTATGGCTACACCTTC.

The genes are TRBV10-3 and TRBJ1-2; 7 bases map to TRBD1. Germline V gene lookup returns CDR1 ENHRY and CDR2 SYGVKD. The CDR3 length is 14 residues. Germline trimming cut 6 bases from V and 4 bases from J; bases unmatched to any gene: 8. The CDR3 bases are TGTGCCATCAGACTAACACAGGGGCCCTATGGCTACACCTTC. Its translation is CAIRLTQGPYGYTF.